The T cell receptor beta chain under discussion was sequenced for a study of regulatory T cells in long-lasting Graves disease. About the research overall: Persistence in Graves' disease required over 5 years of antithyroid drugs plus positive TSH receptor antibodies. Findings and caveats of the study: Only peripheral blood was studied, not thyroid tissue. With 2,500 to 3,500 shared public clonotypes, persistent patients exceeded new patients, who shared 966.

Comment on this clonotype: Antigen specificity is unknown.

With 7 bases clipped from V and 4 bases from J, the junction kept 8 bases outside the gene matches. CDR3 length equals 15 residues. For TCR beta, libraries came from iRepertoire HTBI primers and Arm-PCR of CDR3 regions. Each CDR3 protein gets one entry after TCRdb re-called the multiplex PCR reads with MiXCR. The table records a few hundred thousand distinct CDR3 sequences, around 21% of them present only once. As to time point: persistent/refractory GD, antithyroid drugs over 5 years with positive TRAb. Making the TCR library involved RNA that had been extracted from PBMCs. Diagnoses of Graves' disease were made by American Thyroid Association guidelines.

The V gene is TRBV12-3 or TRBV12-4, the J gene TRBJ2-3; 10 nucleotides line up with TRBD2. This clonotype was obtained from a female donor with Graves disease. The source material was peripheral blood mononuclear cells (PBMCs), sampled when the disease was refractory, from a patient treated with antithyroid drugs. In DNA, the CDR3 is TGTGCCAGCATCCCTTTAGCGGGAGGCCCAGATACGCAGTATTTT. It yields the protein CASIPLAGGPDTQYF.